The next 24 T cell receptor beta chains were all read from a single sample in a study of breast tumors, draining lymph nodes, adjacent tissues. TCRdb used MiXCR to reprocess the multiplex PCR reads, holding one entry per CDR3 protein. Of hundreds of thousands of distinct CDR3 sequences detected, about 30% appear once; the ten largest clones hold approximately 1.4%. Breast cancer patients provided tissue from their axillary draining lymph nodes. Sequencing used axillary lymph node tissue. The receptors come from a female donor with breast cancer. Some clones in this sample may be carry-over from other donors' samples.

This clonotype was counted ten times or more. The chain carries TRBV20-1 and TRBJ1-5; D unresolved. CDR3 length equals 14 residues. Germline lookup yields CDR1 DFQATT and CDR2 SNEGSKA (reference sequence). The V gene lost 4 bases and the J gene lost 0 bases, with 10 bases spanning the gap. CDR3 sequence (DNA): TGCAGTGCTACGGGCGGGAATAGCAATCAGCCCCAGCATTTT. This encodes CSATGGNSNQPQHF.

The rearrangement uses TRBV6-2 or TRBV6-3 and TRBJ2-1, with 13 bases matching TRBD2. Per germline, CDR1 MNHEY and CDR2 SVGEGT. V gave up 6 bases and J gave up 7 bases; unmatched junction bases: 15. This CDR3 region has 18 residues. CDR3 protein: CASRGLAGPIINMNEQFF. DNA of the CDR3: TGTGCCAGCAGGGGACTAGCGGGGCCCATAATTAACATGAATGAGCAGTTCTTC.

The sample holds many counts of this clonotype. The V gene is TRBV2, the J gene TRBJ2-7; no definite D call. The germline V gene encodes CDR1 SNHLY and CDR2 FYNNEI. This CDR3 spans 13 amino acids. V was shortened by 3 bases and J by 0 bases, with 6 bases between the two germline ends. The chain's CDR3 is CASSDNVSYEQYF. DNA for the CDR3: TGTGCCAGCAGTGACAACGTCTCCTACGAGCAGTACTTC.

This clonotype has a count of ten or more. The CDR3 region is CASRRKTSGQSTDTQYF. The CDR3 nucleotides are TGTGCCAGTCGCCGAAAAACTAGCGGACAGAGCACAGATACGCAGTATTTT. The gene calls are TRBV6-1 and TRBJ2-3; 8 bases match TRBD2. Germline V lookup: CDR1 MNHNS, CDR2 SASEGT. The CDR3 length is 17 residues. V lost 9 bases to trimming and J lost 0 bases; unmatched junction nucleotides: 14.

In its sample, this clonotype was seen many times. CDR3 nucleotides: TGCAGTGCTAGAGGGCCCAGCGGGAGGTCAGAGACCCAGTACTTC. It is translated as CSARGPSGRSETQYF. The chain carries TRBV20-1 and TRBJ2-5; 9 positions agree with TRBD2. CDR1 is DFQATT, CDR2 SNEGSKA, per germline (reference sequence). The CDR3 spans 15 residues. Trimming cost V 1 base and J 4 bases; bases outside gene matches: 7.

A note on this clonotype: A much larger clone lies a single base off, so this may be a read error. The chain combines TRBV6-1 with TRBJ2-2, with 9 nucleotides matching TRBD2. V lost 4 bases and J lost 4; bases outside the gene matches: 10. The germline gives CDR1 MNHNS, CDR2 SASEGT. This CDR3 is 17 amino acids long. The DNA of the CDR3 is TGTGCCAGCAGTGTAAGGTTAGCGGGAGCTGGCACCGGGGAGCTGTTTTTT. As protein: CASSVRLAGAGTGELFF.

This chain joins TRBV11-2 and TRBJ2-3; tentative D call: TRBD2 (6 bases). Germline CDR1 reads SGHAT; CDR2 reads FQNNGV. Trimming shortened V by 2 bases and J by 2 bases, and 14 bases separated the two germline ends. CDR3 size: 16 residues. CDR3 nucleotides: TGTGCCAGCAGCTTAATCGGCGGGACTTACACAGATACGCAGTATTTT. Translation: CASSLIGGTYTDTQYF.

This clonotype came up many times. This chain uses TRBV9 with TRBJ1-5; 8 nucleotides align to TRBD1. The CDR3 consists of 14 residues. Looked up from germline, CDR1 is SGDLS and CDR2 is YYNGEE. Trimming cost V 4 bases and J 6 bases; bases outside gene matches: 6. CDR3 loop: CASSHDRGGQPQHF. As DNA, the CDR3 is TGTGCCAGCAGCCACGACAGGGGAGGTCAGCCCCAGCATTTT.

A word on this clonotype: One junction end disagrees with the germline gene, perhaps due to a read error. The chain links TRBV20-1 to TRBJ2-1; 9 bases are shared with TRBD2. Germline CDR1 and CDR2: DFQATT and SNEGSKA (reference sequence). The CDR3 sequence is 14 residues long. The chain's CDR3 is CSAPGTSSYTEQFF. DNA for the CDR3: TGCAGTGCTCCCGGGACTAGCAGTTACACTGAGCAGTTCTTC.

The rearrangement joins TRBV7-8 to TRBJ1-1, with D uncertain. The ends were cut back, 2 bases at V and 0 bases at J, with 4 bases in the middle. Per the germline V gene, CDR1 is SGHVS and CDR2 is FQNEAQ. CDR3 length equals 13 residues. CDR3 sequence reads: CASSLRLNTEAFF. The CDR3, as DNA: TGTGCCAGCAGCTTAAGGTTGAACACTGAAGCTTTCTTT.

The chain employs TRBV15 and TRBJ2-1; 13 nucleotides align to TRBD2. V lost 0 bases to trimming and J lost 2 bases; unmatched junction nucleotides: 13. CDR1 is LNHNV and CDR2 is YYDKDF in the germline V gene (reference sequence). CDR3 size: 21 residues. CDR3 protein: CATSRDDGGLAGRKTYNEQFF. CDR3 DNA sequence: TGTGCCACCAGCAGAGACGATGGGGGACTAGCGGGGCGCAAGACCTACAATGAGCAGTTCTTC.

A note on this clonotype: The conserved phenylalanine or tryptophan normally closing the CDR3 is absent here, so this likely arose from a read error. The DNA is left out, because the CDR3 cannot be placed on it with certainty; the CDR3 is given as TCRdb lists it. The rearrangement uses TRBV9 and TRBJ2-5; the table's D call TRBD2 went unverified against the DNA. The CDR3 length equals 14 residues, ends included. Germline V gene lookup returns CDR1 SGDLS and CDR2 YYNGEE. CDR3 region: CASSLDAGQETQSL.

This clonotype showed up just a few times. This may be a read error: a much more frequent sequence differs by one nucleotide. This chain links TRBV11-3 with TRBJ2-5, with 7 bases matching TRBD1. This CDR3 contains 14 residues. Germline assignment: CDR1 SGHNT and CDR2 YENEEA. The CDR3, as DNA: TGTGCCAGCAGCCTGGGACAGAACCAAGAGGCCCAGTACTTC. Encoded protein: CASSLGQNQEAQYF.

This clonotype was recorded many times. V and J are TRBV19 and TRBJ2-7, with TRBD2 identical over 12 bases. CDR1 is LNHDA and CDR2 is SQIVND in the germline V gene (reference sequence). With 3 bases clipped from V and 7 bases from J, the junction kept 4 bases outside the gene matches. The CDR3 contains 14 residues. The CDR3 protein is CASSMTSGRGEQYF. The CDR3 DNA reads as TGTGCCAGTAGTATGACTAGCGGGAGAGGGGAGCAGTACTTC.

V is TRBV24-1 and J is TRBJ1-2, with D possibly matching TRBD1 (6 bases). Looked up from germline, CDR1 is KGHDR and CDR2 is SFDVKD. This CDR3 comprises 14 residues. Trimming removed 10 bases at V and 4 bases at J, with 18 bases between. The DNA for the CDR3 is TGTGCCACTGTAACCTCCGGGACAATCTATGGCTACACCTTC. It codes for CATVTSGTIYGYTF.

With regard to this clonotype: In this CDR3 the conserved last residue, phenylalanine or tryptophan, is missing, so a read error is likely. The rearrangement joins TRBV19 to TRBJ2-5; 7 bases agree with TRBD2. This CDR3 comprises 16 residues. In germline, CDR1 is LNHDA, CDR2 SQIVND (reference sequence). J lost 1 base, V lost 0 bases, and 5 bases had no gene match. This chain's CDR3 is CASSIDWIAGQETQYS. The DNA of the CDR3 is TGTGCCAGTAGTATAGATTGGATAGCGGGCCAAGAGACCCAGTACTCC.

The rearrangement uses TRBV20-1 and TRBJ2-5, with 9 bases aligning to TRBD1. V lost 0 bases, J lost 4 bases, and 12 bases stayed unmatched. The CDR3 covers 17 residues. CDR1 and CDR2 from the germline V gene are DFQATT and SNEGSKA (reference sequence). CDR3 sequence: CSARDRGRGTGRETQYF. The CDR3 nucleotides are TGCAGTGCTAGAGACAGGGGGCGGGGGACAGGGCGAGAGACCCAGTACTTC.

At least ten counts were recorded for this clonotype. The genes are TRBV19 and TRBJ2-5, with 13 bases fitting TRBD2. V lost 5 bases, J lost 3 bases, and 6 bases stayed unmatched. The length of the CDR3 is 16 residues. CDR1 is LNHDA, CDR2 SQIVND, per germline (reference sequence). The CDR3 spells CASSGLAGERKETQYF. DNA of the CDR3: TGTGCCAGTAGTGGACTAGCGGGAGAACGGAAAGAGACCCAGTACTTC.

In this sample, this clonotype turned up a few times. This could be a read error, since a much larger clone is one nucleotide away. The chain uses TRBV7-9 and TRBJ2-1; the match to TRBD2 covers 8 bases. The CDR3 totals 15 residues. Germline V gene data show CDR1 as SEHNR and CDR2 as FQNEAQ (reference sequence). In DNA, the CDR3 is TGTGCCAGCAGCTTAGGAGCGGGAGAAGGGAATGAGCAGCTCTTC. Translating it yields CASSLGAGEGNEQLF. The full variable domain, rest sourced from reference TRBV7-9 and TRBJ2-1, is DTGVSQNPRHKITKRGQNVTFRCDPISEHNRLYWYRQTLGQGPEFLTYFQNEAQLEKSRLLSDRFSAERPKGSFSTLEIQRTEQGDSAMYLCASSLGAGEGNEQLFGPGTRLTVL.

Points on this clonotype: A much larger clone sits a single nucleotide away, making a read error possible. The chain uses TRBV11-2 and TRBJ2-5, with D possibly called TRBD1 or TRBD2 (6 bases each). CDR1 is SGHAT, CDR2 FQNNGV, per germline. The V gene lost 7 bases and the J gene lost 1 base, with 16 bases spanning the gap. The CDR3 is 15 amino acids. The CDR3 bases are TGTGCCAGCACTCCGTTGGGGGGCCCCCAAGAGACCCAGTACTTC. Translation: CASTPLGGPQETQYF.

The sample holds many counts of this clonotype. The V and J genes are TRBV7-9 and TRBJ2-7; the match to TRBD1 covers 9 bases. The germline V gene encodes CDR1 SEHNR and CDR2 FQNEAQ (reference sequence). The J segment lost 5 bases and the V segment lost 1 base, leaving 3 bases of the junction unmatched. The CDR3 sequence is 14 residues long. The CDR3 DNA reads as TGTGCCAGCAGCTTAGTCGGGACAGGGAACGAGCAGTACTTC. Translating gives CASSLVGTGNEQYF.

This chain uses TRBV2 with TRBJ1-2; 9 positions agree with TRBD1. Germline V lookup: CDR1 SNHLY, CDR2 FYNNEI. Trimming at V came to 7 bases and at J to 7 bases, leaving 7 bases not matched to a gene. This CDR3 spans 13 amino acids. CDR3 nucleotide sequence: TGTGCCAGCACCTTCACAGGGGGCGGTGGCTACACCTTC. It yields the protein CASTFTGGGGYTF.

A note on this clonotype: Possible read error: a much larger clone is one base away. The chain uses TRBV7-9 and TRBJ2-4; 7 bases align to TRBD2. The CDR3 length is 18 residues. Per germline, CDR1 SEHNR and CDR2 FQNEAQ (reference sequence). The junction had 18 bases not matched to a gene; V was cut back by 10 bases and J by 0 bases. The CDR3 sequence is CANSSSLAGEGAKNIQYF. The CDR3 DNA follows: TGTGCCAACAGTTCGAGTTTGGCGGGAGAGGGAGCCAAAAACATTCAGTACTTC.

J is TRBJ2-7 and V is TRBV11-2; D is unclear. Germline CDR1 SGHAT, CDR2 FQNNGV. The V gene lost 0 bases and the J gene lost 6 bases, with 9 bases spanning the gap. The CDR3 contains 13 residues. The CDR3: CASSLDGGPEQYF. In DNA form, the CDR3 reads TGTGCCAGCAGCTTAGATGGTGGTCCCGAGCAGTACTTC.